These 26 T cell receptor beta chains were all obtained from the same sample, sequenced in a study of cytomegalovirus exposure and HLA in healthy donors. Repertoires were generated with immunoSEQ multiplex PCR, while TCRdb's copy carries only in-frame clones and drops some. This sample yields 250,000 to 400,000 clones, of which 88% are seen a single time; roughly 0.96% belongs to the top ten. Sequencing was carried out using PBMCs. These TCRs come from a man aged 30 to 45 in good health and CMV-seronegative.

The V gene is TRBV5-6, the J gene TRBJ1-2; D remains unclear. Germline V gene lookup returns CDR1 SGHDT and CDR2 YYEEEE. V was cut by 3 bases and J by 5 bases, with 8 bases left in between. The CDR3 is 12 residues long. The CDR3 loop reads CASSSTRYGYTF. CDR3 in DNA: TGTGCCAGCAGCTCCACGCGATATGGCTACACCTTC.

This clone was counted a single time. The J gene is TRBJ1-6, the V gene TRBV19; possible D gene TRBD1, 6 bases. V lost 2 bases and J 8 bases, leaving 10 bases between the germline ends. CDR1 is LNHDA, CDR2 SQIVND, per germline (reference sequence). This CDR3 has 14 residues. CDR3 nucleotides: TGTGCCAGTAGTATACAGGGGTGGGATTCACCCCTCCACTTT. Translating gives CASSIQGWDSPLHF.

The rearrangement uses TRBV19 and TRBJ2-1; 7 bases are shared with TRBD2. The ends lost 5 bases at V and 10 bases at J; junction bases unmatched: 8. Germline V CDR1 and CDR2: LNHDA, SQIVND (reference sequence). The CDR3 runs to 13 residues. This CDR3 is CASSVGWGGEQFF. For the CDR3, the DNA is TGTGCCAGTAGTGTAGGATGGGGGGGAGAGCAGTTCTTC.

The genes are TRBV4-1 and TRBJ1-5; D might be TRBD1 (5 bases). Germline-derived CDR1 and CDR2 are MGHRA and YSYEKL. The V gene lost 5 bases and the J gene lost 3 bases, with 17 bases spanning the gap. There are 16 residues in the CDR3. CDR3 region: CASSDVGPGDNQPQHF. In nucleotides, the CDR3 is TGCGCCAGCAGCGACGTGGGGCCGGGGGACAATCAGCCCCAGCATTTT.

The rearrangement links TRBV6-1 to TRBJ1-5, with 10 bases lining up with TRBD1. Germline V lookup: CDR1 MNHNS, CDR2 SASEGT. The CDR3 consists of 19 residues. Unmatched junction bases numbered 12, after V lost 4 bases and J lost 0 bases. The CDR3 bases are TGTGCCAGCAGTGGACCTCCGGGACAGGGGCTTTTTAGCAATCAGCCCCAGCATTTT. Protein sequence: CASSGPPGQGLFSNQPQHF.

The CDR3 DNA follows: TGTGCCAGCACCCAACAGGGGAGGTCCTACGAGCAGTACTTC. It codes for CASTQQGRSYEQYF. This rearrangement joins TRBV2 to TRBJ2-7, with D perhaps matching TRBD1 (7 bases). The V end lost 7 bases, the J end lost 1 base, and 14 bases lay between the germline ends. The CDR3 loop spans 14 amino acids. Germline-derived CDR1 and CDR2 are SNHLY and FYNNEI.

The rearrangement links TRBV27 to TRBJ2-5; TRBD1 aligns across 8 bases. Germline assignment: CDR1 MNHEY and CDR2 SMNVEV (reference sequence). The CDR3 runs to 16 residues. The V gene end was trimmed by 0 bases and the J gene end by 10 bases; junction bases not matched to a gene: 13. CDR3 bases: TGTGCCAGCAGTTTATCGGGGACAGGCCGACTAGTGAGCCAGTACTTC. Amino acids: CASSLSGTGRLVSQYF.

The chain is built from TRBV5-4 and TRBJ1-2, with 12 bases fitting TRBD1. This CDR3 spans 13 amino acids. Germline CDR1 reads SGHNT; CDR2 reads YYREEE (reference sequence). V lost 4 bases to trimming and J lost 8 bases; unmatched junction nucleotides: 3. The CDR3 nucleotides read TGTGCCAGCAGCGGGGGACAGGGGGCCGGCTACACCTTC. It encodes CASSGGQGAGYTF.

This clone was seen just once. This chain joins TRBV27 and TRBJ2-3; D ambiguous. The CDR3 sequence is 14 residues long. Trimming left V 9 bases short and J 2 bases short, with 15 bases between. Germline CDR1 and CDR2: MNHEY and SMNVEV (reference sequence). CDR3 region: CASSQQAVTDTQYF. As DNA, the CDR3 is TGTGCCAGTTCCCAGCAGGCAGTCACAGATACGCAGTATTTT.

This chain joins TRBV6-5 and TRBJ1-1, with TRBD1 matching over 8 bases. Trimming cost V 5 bases and J 5 bases; bases outside gene matches: 4. CDR3 length: 13 residues. Looked up from germline, CDR1 is MNHEY and CDR2 is SVGAGI. The CDR3 reads CASSLRQGTEAFF. In DNA, the CDR3 is TGTGCCAGCAGTCTCCGACAGGGGACTGAAGCTTTCTTT.

This clone was seen more than once but under ten times. The chain combines TRBV5-6 with TRBJ1-2; D gene uncertain. Trimming shortened V by 4 bases and J by 8 bases, and 12 bases separated the two germline ends. Germline CDR1 SGHDT, CDR2 YYEEEE. The CDR3 is made up of 12 amino acids. CDR3 loop: CASSHAGGGYTF. In DNA, the CDR3 is TGTGCCAGCAGCCATGCAGGTGGCGGCTACACCTTC.

The chain combines TRBV6-1 with TRBJ2-2; 7 bases agree with TRBD1. Per the germline V gene, CDR1 is MNHNS and CDR2 is SASEGT. The V and J ends lost 5 bases and 6 bases, in that order; junction bases with no gene match: 6. This CDR3 region has 14 residues. CDR3 DNA: TGTGCCAGCAGTCGCGACAGGGATGCCGGGGAGCTGTTTTTT. Its translation is CASSRDRDAGELFF.

The chain carries TRBV5-6 and TRBJ2-2; D gene uncertain. Germline V gene data show CDR1 as SGHDT and CDR2 as YYEEEE. This CDR3 contains 16 residues. The V gene lost 4 bases and the J gene lost 3 bases, with 16 bases spanning the gap. DNA for the CDR3: TGTGCCAGCAGCCCTAGGCGACTCGAGTACACCGGGGAGCTGTTTTTT. Its protein product is CASSPRRLEYTGELFF.

The chain carries TRBV5-1 and TRBJ2-3, with 15 bases fitting TRBD2. Germline V lookup: CDR1 SGHRS, CDR2 YFSETQ. V trimming: 4 bases; J trimming: 2 bases; junction bases outside the gene matches: 8. The CDR3 is 18 amino acids. The CDR3 region is CASSPGLAGGRNTDTQYF. The CDR3 DNA reads TGCGCCAGCAGCCCCGGACTAGCGGGGGGGCGAAACACAGATACGCAGTATTTT. The full variable domain, in which reference TRBV5-1 and TRBJ2-3 provide the parts outside the CDR3, is KAGVTQTPRYLIKTRGQQVTLSCSPISGHRSVSWYQQTPGQGLQFLFEYFSETQRNKGNFPGRFSGRQFSNSRSEMNVSTLELGDSALYLCASSPGLAGGRNTDTQYFGPGTRLTVL.

V is TRBV6-5 and J is TRBJ2-7; a weak D match, TRBD2 (5 bases). V lost 0 bases and J 7 bases, leaving 13 bases between the germline ends. The CDR3 has 14 amino acids. Germline loops: CDR1 MNHEY, CDR2 SVGAGI. This chain's CDR3 is CASSYSLGMTEQYF. CDR3 sequence (DNA): TGTGCCAGCAGTTACTCGCTCGGGATGACTGAGCAGTACTTC.

The chain uses TRBV6-5 and TRBJ1-1, with D possibly TRBD1 on 5 matching bases. Trimming left V 2 bases short and J 4 bases short, with 14 bases between. Germline CDR1 and CDR2: MNHEY and SVGAGI. This CDR3 has 15 residues. The CDR3 DNA reads TGTGCCAGCAGTTACCCCCAGGGAATGAGCACTGAAGCTTTCTTT. Translation gives CASSYPQGMSTEAFF.

The V call is TRBV4-3, the J call TRBJ2-7; D perhaps matches TRBD1 (5 bases). Germline lookup yields CDR1 LGHNA and CDR2 YSLEER. V gave up 0 bases and J gave up 3 bases, with 6 bases separating them. This CDR3 is 13 amino acids long. CDR3 sequence (DNA): TGCGCCAGCAGCCAAGAAACAGGCTACGAGCAGTACTTC. The encoded protein is CASSQETGYEQYF.

The rearrangement uses TRBV4-1 and TRBJ2-7; the D gene is possibly TRBD2 (5 bases). The CDR3 is made up of 13 amino acids. Trimming shortened V by 0 bases and J by 3 bases, and 6 bases separated the two germline ends. Germline V gene sequence: CDR1 MGHRA, CDR2 YSYEKL. The CDR3 here is CASSQERGYEQYF. CDR3 nucleotide sequence: TGCGCCAGCAGCCAAGAACGGGGCTACGAGCAGTACTTC.

The CDR3, as DNA: TGTGCCAGCAGCTTGCTTCGGCAGGATGAGCAGTTCTTC. Its protein is CASSLLRQDEQFF. The V gene is TRBV5-5, the J gene TRBJ2-1; D is ambiguous. Germline CDR1 reads SGHKS; CDR2 reads YYEKEE (reference sequence). The V end was cut by 1 base, the J end by 8 bases, with 10 bases between. There are 13 residues in the CDR3.

The chain recombines TRBV27 with TRBJ1-2; 7 nucleotides match TRBD1. The germline CDR1 and CDR2 sequences are MNHEY and SMNVEV (reference sequence). The CDR3 extends over 14 amino acids. V trimming: 6 bases; J trimming: 1 base; junction bases outside the gene matches: 5. CDR3 residues: CASRPGQLNYGYTF. In nucleotides, the CDR3 is TGTGCCAGCAGGCCGGGACAGCTTAACTATGGCTACACCTTC.

This chain uses TRBV27 with TRBJ2-3; the D gene is possibly TRBD1 (6 bases). The length of the CDR3 is 14 residues. Germline CDR1 and CDR2: MNHEY and SMNVEV (reference sequence). Trimming stripped 5 bases from V and 0 bases from J, with 9 bases between. CDR3 DNA sequence: TGTGCCAGCAGTCAGGACAGCAGCACAGATACGCAGTATTTT. This translates into CASSQDSSTDTQYF.

The chain links TRBV30 to TRBJ1-6; D unresolved. The V gene's germline CDR1 is GTSNPN and CDR2 SVGIG (reference sequence). The CDR3 runs to 15 residues. Trimming left V 4 bases short and J 6 bases short, with 16 bases between. Here the CDR3 DNA reads TGTGCCTGGACCCGAATTGTGGGCCGTAATTCACCCCTCCACTTT. Its protein is CAWTRIVGRNSPLHF.

CDR3 DNA: TGTGCCAGCAGCTTAAGTTTGGCGTGGACAGGAGACGAGCAGTACTTC. Its translation is CASSLSLAWTGDEQYF. The rearrangement links TRBV7-6 to TRBJ2-7, with TRBD1 matching over 7 bases. V gave up 2 bases and J gave up 5 bases; unmatched junction bases: 12. CDR3 length: 16 amino acids. The germline V gene encodes CDR1 SGHVS and CDR2 FNYEAQ.

The chain carries TRBV9 and TRBJ2-1, with no clear D. V was shortened by 3 bases and J by 8 bases, with 9 bases between the two germline ends. Looked up from germline, CDR1 is SGDLS and CDR2 is YYNGEE. The CDR3 runs 12 residues. The CDR3 loop is CASSAYSHEQFF. For the CDR3, the DNA is TGTGCCAGCAGCGCCTACAGCCATGAGCAGTTCTTC.

V is TRBV5-1 and J is TRBJ1-1; 9 bases fit TRBD1. This CDR3 contains 21 residues. CDR1 is SGHRS and CDR2 is YFSETQ in the germline V gene. V trimming: 3 bases; J trimming: 5 bases; junction bases outside the gene matches: 26. The CDR3 here is CASSWPLRPSGTGRGGTEAFF. CDR3 bases: TGCGCCAGCAGCTGGCCCCTACGCCCATCCGGGACAGGGAGAGGGGGTACTGAAGCTTTCTTT.

The chain carries TRBV10-3 and TRBJ1-3; a weak D match, TRBD1 (6 bases). CDR1 is ENHRY, CDR2 SYGVKD, per germline. The V end lost 0 bases, the J end lost 0 bases, and 9 bases lay between the germline ends. This CDR3 has 16 amino acids. CDR3 residues: CAISESGGSSGNTIYF. As DNA, the CDR3 is TGTGCCATCAGTGAGTCTGGGGGCAGCTCTGGAAACACCATATATTTT.